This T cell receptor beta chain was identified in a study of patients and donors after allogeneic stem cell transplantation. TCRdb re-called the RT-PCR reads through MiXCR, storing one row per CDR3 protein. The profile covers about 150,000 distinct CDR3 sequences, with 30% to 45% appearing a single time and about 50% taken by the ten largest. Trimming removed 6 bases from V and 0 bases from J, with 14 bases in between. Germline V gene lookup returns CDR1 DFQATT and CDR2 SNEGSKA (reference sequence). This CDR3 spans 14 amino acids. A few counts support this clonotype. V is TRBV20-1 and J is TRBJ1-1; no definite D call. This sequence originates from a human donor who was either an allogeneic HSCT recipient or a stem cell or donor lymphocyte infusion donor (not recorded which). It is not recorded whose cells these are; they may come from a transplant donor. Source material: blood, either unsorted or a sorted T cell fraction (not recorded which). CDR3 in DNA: TGCAGTGCCTCCTGGGGTCAGGTGAACACTGAAGCTTTCTTT. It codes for CSASWGQVNTEAFF.